A single sample is the source of the 31 T cell receptor beta chains below, sequenced in a study of T cells in Graves' hyperthyroidism and ophthalmopathy. What was amplified from RNA transcripts were TCR beta CDR3 regions. Initially, a first-round RT-PCR of the TCR CDR3 employed the HTBI primer set. TCRdb re-called the multiplex PCR reads with MiXCR, one entry per CDR3 protein. The profile shows approximately 570,000 distinct CDR3 sequences, 15% to 20% of them singletons. Sequenced material: blood. Every receptor here comes from a middle-aged man with Graves' ophthalmopathy.

This sequence joins TRBV19 and TRBJ1-1; a weak D match, TRBD1 (5 bases). CDR3 size: 13 residues. V lost 5 bases and J 5 bases, leaving 12 bases between the germline ends. Germline V gives CDR1 LNHDA, CDR2 SQIVND (reference sequence). The CDR3 region is CASSEGRRTEAFF. CDR3 nucleotide sequence: TGTGCCAGTAGTGAGGGGCGCCGGACTGAAGCTTTCTTT.

This sequence joins TRBV15 and TRBJ2-2; no definite D call. From germline, CDR1 is LNHNV and CDR2 YYDKDF (reference sequence). V was cut by 3 bases and J by 6 bases, with 5 bases left in between. The CDR3 runs 12 residues. In nucleotides, the CDR3 is TGTGCCACCAGCAGTGGACCCGGGGAGCTGTTTTTT. The encoded protein is CATSSGPGELFF.

This clonotype has only a few counts. The chain combines TRBV3-1 with TRBJ1-2, with TRBD1 as a possible D gene (6 bases). Trimming stripped 2 bases from V and 1 base from J, with 11 bases between. This CDR3 is built from 15 residues. Germline CDR1 LGHDT, CDR2 YNNKEL (reference sequence). The CDR3 DNA sequence: TGTGCCAGCAGCCAAAGGGGCAGGGGTAACTATGGCTACACCTTC. Its translation: CASSQRGRGNYGYTF.

The CDR3 protein is CASSLFTGSGANVLTF. The CDR3 nucleotides read TGTGCCAGCAGTCTATTCACAGGGTCTGGGGCCAACGTCCTGACTTTC. The chain uses TRBV12-3 or TRBV12-4 and TRBJ2-6; maybe TRBD1 (6 bases). The CDR3 covers 16 residues. Trimming took off 5 bases at V and 1 base at J, with 12 bases between the two ends.

There are a few counts of this clonotype. J is TRBJ2-7 and V is TRBV4-2; TRBD2 matches 11 bases. Germline values: CDR1 LGHNA, CDR2 YNFKEQ. Trimming cost V 1 base and J 0 bases; bases outside gene matches: 11. CDR3 size: 19 residues. The CDR3 loop reads CASSQVGPSGGTRSYEQYF. In DNA, the CDR3 is TGTGCCAGCAGCCAAGTTGGCCCTAGCGGGGGGACCCGCTCCTACGAGCAGTACTTC.

Only a few counts were recorded for this clonotype. The gene calls are TRBV29-1 and TRBJ2-2; D is ambiguous. Germline V gene sequence: CDR1 SQVTM, CDR2 ANQGSEA. The V and J ends lost 6 bases and 3 bases respectively, with 8 bases between them. The CDR3 runs 12 residues. The CDR3 sequence: CSVVRYTGELFF. CDR3 DNA: TGCAGCGTAGTTAGGTACACCGGGGAGCTGTTTTTT.

The chain uses TRBV6-2 or TRBV6-3 and TRBJ2-1; 15 nucleotides match TRBD2. The germline V gene has CDR1 MNHEY and CDR2 SVGEGT. V was pared by 5 bases and J by 2 bases, with 7 bases of the junction left unmatched. This CDR3 spans 18 amino acids. The CDR3 here is CASSGGLAGGQPYNEQFF. Here the CDR3 DNA reads TGTGCCAGCAGTGGGGGACTAGCGGGGGGCCAACCCTACAATGAGCAGTTCTTC.

This clonotype was detected ten times or more. This chain connects TRBV12-3 or TRBV12-4 to TRBJ2-3, with unresolved D. The CDR3 has 12 residues. Trimming took off 6 bases at V and 1 base at J, with 5 bases between the two ends. This chain's CDR3 is CASRGGTDTQYF. In DNA form, the CDR3 reads TGTGCCAGCAGGGGCGGCACAGATACGCAGTATTTT.

This clonotype has at least ten counts. The chain recombines TRBV7-2 with TRBJ2-1, with a possible D match to TRBD2 (5 bases). This CDR3 region has 16 residues. Germline CDR1 is SGHTA and CDR2 is FQGNSA. Trimming cost V 5 bases and J 0 bases, with 14 bases left between them. CDR3 region: CASSKIGVLSYNEQFF. DNA for the CDR3: TGTGCCAGCAGCAAGATCGGGGTCCTCTCCTACAATGAGCAGTTCTTC.

This clonotype was picked up a small number of times. J is TRBJ1-5 and V is TRBV5-1; no reliable D call. This CDR3 is built from 14 residues. Germline loops: CDR1 SGHRS, CDR2 YFSETQ. Trimming cost V 7 bases and J 4 bases, with 15 bases left between them. The CDR3 loop is CASRQFPGNQPQHF. The CDR3 nucleotides read TGCGCCAGCCGCCAGTTTCCCGGGAATCAGCCCCAGCATTTT.

This clonotype was found many times. The chain couples TRBV7-9 to TRBJ2-2; 8 positions match TRBD2. The CDR3 runs to 17 residues. V was pared by 2 bases and J by 2 bases, with 7 bases of the junction left unmatched. Germline CDR1 and CDR2: SEHNR and FQNEAQ (reference sequence). The CDR3 DNA reads TGTGCCAGCAGCTTAACCCCGACTAGCGAAAACACCGGGGAGCTGTTTTTT. It encodes CASSLTPTSENTGELFF.

There are many counts of this clonotype. The chain carries TRBV5-1 and TRBJ2-7; TRBD1 matches 8 bases. The germline gives CDR1 SGHRS, CDR2 YFSETQ. The V and J ends lost 0 bases and 6 bases, in that order; junction bases with no gene match: 2. CDR3 length: 13 amino acids. The CDR3 nucleotides read TGCGCCAGCAGCTTGGGACAGGGGTCCGAGCAGTACTTC. Encoded protein: CASSLGQGSEQYF.

As regards this clonotype: This may arise from a read error, as a much more abundant clone is one base away. The rearrangement uses TRBV15 and TRBJ2-7; TRBD2 agrees at 9 bases. From germline, CDR1 is LNHNV and CDR2 YYDKDF (reference sequence). V lost 0 bases to trimming and J lost 1 base; unmatched junction nucleotides: 7. The CDR3 loop spans 17 amino acids. CDR3 sequence reads: CATSRDTLAGASYEQYF. CDR3 coding DNA: TGTGCCACCAGCAGAGACACTTTAGCGGGAGCGTCCTACGAGCAGTACTTC.

This clonotype was picked up a small number of times. The chain is built from TRBV12-3 or TRBV12-4 and TRBJ1-1, with D perhaps matching TRBD1 (6 bases). The CDR3 is 13 residues long. V gave up 3 bases and J gave up 7 bases, with 12 bases separating them. In DNA form, the CDR3 reads TGTGCCAGCAGTTTTGCGGGGGCCATTGAAGCTTTCTTT. Protein product: CASSFAGAIEAFF.

V is TRBV15 and J is TRBJ2-1; D might be TRBD2 (5 bases). The CDR3 is 12 residues long. Per germline, CDR1 LNHNV and CDR2 YYDKDF (reference sequence). V lost 4 bases, J lost 6 bases, and 7 bases lay in between. The CDR3 spells CATSTGGNEQFF. CDR3 DNA: TGTGCCACCAGCACCGGAGGCAATGAGCAGTTCTTC.

This clonotype was counted a few times. This CDR3 fails to terminate in the conserved phenylalanine or tryptophan, so it likely reflects a read error. The V call is TRBV19, the J call TRBJ1-2; D ambiguous. The CDR3 is 13 residues long. Germline V gene sequence: CDR1 LNHDA, CDR2 SQIVND (reference sequence). Trimming removed 4 bases at V and 6 bases at J, with 12 bases between. DNA of the CDR3: TGTGCCAGTAGTAACCCATCAAGAGATGGCTACACCCTC. Translated, it gives CASSNPSRDGYTL.

This chain links TRBV10-3 with TRBJ1-1; TRBD1 is a possible D gene (5 bases). Germline V gives CDR1 ENHRY, CDR2 SYGVKD. Trimming took off 2 bases at V and 4 bases at J, with 17 bases between the two ends. The CDR3 is 16 residues long. The CDR3 spells CAISEPLGDRGTEAFF. The CDR3 bases are TGTGCCATCAGTGAGCCGCTAGGGGATCGAGGCACTGAAGCTTTCTTT.

This clonotype was picked up many times. J is TRBJ2-5 and V is TRBV11-1, with TRBD1 matching 9 bases. Germline V gene sequence: CDR1 SGHAT, CDR2 FQDESV (reference sequence). This CDR3 is built from 15 residues. Trimming removed 5 bases from V and 5 bases from J; junction bases left unmatched: 9. The CDR3 nucleotides are TGTGCCAGCAGCAATATGGACAGGGGCGAGGAGACCCAGTACTTC. Its protein is CASSNMDRGEETQYF.

This clonotype has a count of ten or more. The chain recombines TRBV11-2 with TRBJ2-5; possible D gene TRBD2, 5 bases. The V and J ends lost 5 bases and 2 bases respectively, with 12 bases between them. This CDR3 is built from 14 residues. Germline CDR1 and CDR2: SGHAT and FQNNGV. CDR3 loop: CASSHNPGQETQYF. CDR3 sequence (DNA): TGTGCCAGCAGCCACAACCCGGGGCAAGAGACCCAGTACTTC. Full variable domain (outside the CDR3, taken from reference TRBV11-2 and TRBJ2-5): EAGVAQSPRYKIIEKRQSVAFWCNPISGHATLYWYQQILGQGPKLLIQFQNNGVVDDSQLPKDRFSAERLKGVDSTLKIQPAKLEDSAVYLCASSHNPGQETQYFGPGTRLLVL.

This clonotype has more than one count but fewer than ten. The chain combines TRBV28 with TRBJ1-2; 9 nucleotides line up with TRBD1. There are 14 residues in the CDR3. Germline V gives CDR1 MDHEN, CDR2 SYDVKM. J was trimmed by 9 bases and V by 6 bases; bases with no gene match: 11. The CDR3 sequence is CASRNRGQLYSYTF. The CDR3 nucleotides read TGTGCCAGCAGAAACAGGGGGCAGCTTTATAGCTACACCTTC.

Here the CDR3 reads CASSLIQGTLTGELFF. The DNA for the CDR3 is TGCGCCAGCAGCTTGATACAGGGAACTTTAACCGGGGAGCTGTTTTTT. The chain uses TRBV5-1 and TRBJ2-2; maybe TRBD1 (6 bases). V lost 1 base and J lost 5, with 15 bases in between. CDR1 is SGHRS, CDR2 YFSETQ, per germline. This CDR3 comprises 16 residues.

This sequence joins TRBV18 and TRBJ2-2; 8 nucleotides line up with TRBD1. The ends lost 8 bases at V and 5 bases at J; junction bases unmatched: 10. The CDR3 spans 15 residues. Germline CDR1 is KGHSH and CDR2 is LQKENI. The CDR3 DNA is TGTGCCAGCCCAACCCGACAGGGGAGTACCGGGGAGCTGTTTTTT. This encodes CASPTRQGSTGELFF.

The gene calls are TRBV5-1 and TRBJ1-2, with D tentatively TRBD1 (6 bases). V gave up 4 bases and J gave up 5 bases, with 15 bases separating them. Per the germline V gene, CDR1 is SGHRS and CDR2 is YFSETQ. This CDR3 is built from 14 residues. In nucleotides, the CDR3 is TGCGCCAGCAGCCCGGGGGGCGGGCAGTATGGCTACACCTTC. This translates into CASSPGGGQYGYTF.

The chain links TRBV9 to TRBJ2-7, with 7 bases fitting TRBD2. The CDR3 covers 15 residues. The ends lost 4 bases at V and 9 bases at J; junction bases unmatched: 16. Looked up from germline, CDR1 is SGDLS and CDR2 is YYNGEE. CDR3 sequence: CASSSDGGSTRGQYF. The CDR3 bases are TGTGCCAGCAGCTCAGACGGGGGGAGCACGCGCGGGCAGTACTTC.

This clonotype was counted ten times or more. The V and J genes are TRBV27 and TRBJ2-5; D may correspond to TRBD1 or TRBD2 (6 bases each). Looked up from germline, CDR1 is MNHEY and CDR2 is SMNVEV (reference sequence). The V end was cut by 5 bases, the J end by 3 bases, with 16 bases between. The CDR3 consists of 15 residues. The CDR3 sequence is CASSPGATIKETQYF. CDR3 nucleotides: TGTGCCAGCAGTCCGGGGGCCACGATCAAAGAGACCCAGTACTTC.

The genes are TRBV10-3 and TRBJ2-5, with 9 bases matching TRBD1. CDR1 is ENHRY, CDR2 SYGVKD, per germline. The CDR3 loop spans 16 amino acids. With 3 bases clipped from V and 3 bases from J, the junction kept 8 bases outside the gene matches. CDR3 coding DNA: TGTGCCATCAGTGACTCGACAGGGGGACAGGAAGAGACCCAGTACTTC. Protein product: CAISDSTGGQEETQYF.

This sequence joins TRBV12-3 or TRBV12-4 and TRBJ2-1, with 8 positions matching TRBD2. The CDR3 has 14 residues. The V segment lost 3 bases and the J segment 10 bases; nucleotides outside the gene matches: 8. The CDR3 DNA sequence: TGTGCCAGCAGTTTTAGCGGGGTCGGAGGGGAGCAGTTCTTC. Protein product: CASSFSGVGGEQFF.

The chain uses TRBV6-1 and TRBJ2-7; TRBD1 is a possible D gene (6 bases). The CDR3 covers 13 residues. CDR1 and CDR2 from the germline V gene are MNHNS and SASEGT. Trimming took off 3 bases at V and 2 bases at J, with 8 bases between the two ends. The CDR3 coding sequence is TGTGCCAGCAGTGACCAGGGGCCCTACGAGCAGTACTTC. This encodes CASSDQGPYEQYF.

The V and J genes are TRBV7-2 and TRBJ1-4; D call uncertain. Trimming cost V 0 bases and J 8 bases, with 16 bases left between them. This CDR3 comprises 16 residues. Germline CDR1 is SGHTA and CDR2 is FQGNSA. CDR3 in DNA: TGTGCCAGCAGCTTAGCGCTCGGAGGGTTGGGCGAAAAACTGTTTTTT. It translates to CASSLALGGLGEKLFF.

The chain joins TRBV4-3 to TRBJ1-4; TRBD1 matches 9 bases. V dropped 3 bases and J dropped 8; count of bases not matched to a gene: 1. This CDR3 comprises 13 residues. CDR1 and CDR2 (germline): LGHNA, YSLEER. The CDR3 reads CASSHGQGEKLFF. The DNA of the CDR3 is TGCGCCAGCAGCCACGGACAGGGGGAAAAACTGTTTTTT.

The genes are TRBV29-1 and TRBJ2-1; D gene unclear. With 1 base removed from V and 8 bases from J, the gap between germline ends came to 6 bases. The CDR3 covers 11 residues. Germline CDR1 is SQVTM and CDR2 is ANQGSEA. In DNA form, the CDR3 reads TGCAGCGTTGAAGGGAACCATGAGCAGTTCTTC. Protein sequence: CSVEGNHEQFF.